One and the same sample provided the 26 T cell receptor beta chains below, sequenced in a study of cytomegalovirus exposure and HLA in healthy donors (dated 2017 in TCRdb). Library preparation used the immunoSEQ multiplex PCR assay. For the multiplex PCR, a mixture combining 60 forward primers for TCR Vbeta segments and 13 reverse primers for TCR Jbeta segments was used. TCRdb limited this immuneACCESS table to in-frame rearrangements with V and J called. A share of clones is missing; checked studies link under half to unresolved V genes, and the rest is unexplained. In all, the sample holds more than 95,000 clones, and nearly 85% of those were seen once. The ten biggest clones cover approximately 6.1% of the sample. Sequencing was performed on PBMCs. These receptors were taken from a man aged 18 to 29 in good health and CMV-seronegative.

The genes are TRBV4-3 and TRBJ1-2; a possible D gene is TRBD1 (6 bases). The CDR3 has 15 residues. V lost 0 bases and J lost 8, with 16 bases in between. The germline V gene encodes CDR1 LGHNA and CDR2 YSLEER. CDR3 protein: CASSQDSQGSWGYTF. The CDR3 region has the DNA TGCGCCAGCAGCCAAGATAGTCAGGGGAGTTGGGGCTACACCTTC.

V gene TRBV18 combines with J gene TRBJ1-5; TRBD1 might be the D (6 bases). Trimming took 4 bases from V and 3 from J, leaving 13 bases between them. The CDR3 sequence is 15 residues long. The germline V gene encodes CDR1 KGHSH and CDR2 LQKENI. The CDR3 spells CASSRTEGVNQPQHF. The DNA for the CDR3 is TGTGCCAGCTCACGGACAGAGGGGGTCAATCAGCCCCAGCATTTT.

This chain links TRBV7-3 with TRBJ2-2, with D possibly TRBD2 on 5 matching bases. The V gene lost 5 bases and the J gene lost 6 bases, with 16 bases spanning the gap. The CDR3 spans 15 residues. Germline assignment: CDR1 SGHTA and CDR2 FQGTGA. The DNA of the CDR3 is TGTGCCAGCAGCACAAGAGGGAGCGGTCCCGGGGAGCTGTTTTTT. This translates into CASSTRGSGPGELFF.

The chain uses TRBV5-6 and TRBJ1-2; no reliable D call. Per the germline V gene, CDR1 is SGHDT and CDR2 is YYEEEE. The CDR3 is made up of 15 amino acids. The V end was cut by 2 bases, the J end by 6 bases, with 17 bases between. CDR3 sequence: CASSLGEEETNGYTF. In nucleotides, the CDR3 is TGTGCCAGCAGCTTAGGTGAAGAGGAGACGAATGGCTACACCTTC.

The chain recombines TRBV6-5 with TRBJ1-2; D might be TRBD1 (5 bases). CDR3 length: 15 amino acids. V gave up 2 bases and J gave up 8 bases, with 18 bases separating them. CDR1 and CDR2 (germline): MNHEY, SVGAGI. In nucleotides, the CDR3 is TGTGCCAGCAGTTACGGGGGGGAAGGGTCATCCGGCTACACCTTC. The encoded protein is CASSYGGEGSSGYTF.

This sequence joins TRBV7-2 and TRBJ2-7; 13 positions match TRBD2. The CDR3 consists of 15 residues. V shed 5 bases, J shed 4 bases, and the junction held 5 bases outside the gene matches. In germline, CDR1 is SGHTA, CDR2 FQGNSA. The CDR3 loop reads CASSDTSGRDYEQYF. For the CDR3, the DNA is TGTGCCAGCAGCGACACTAGCGGGAGGGATTACGAGCAGTACTTC. Full variable domain (remainder filled in from reference TRBV7-2 and TRBJ2-7): GAGVSQSPSNKVTEKGKDVELRCDPISGHTALYWYRQSLGQGLEFLIYFQGNSAPDKSGLPSDRFSAERTGGSVSTLTIQRTQQEDSAVYLCASSDTSGRDYEQYFGPGTRLTVT.

V gene TRBV19 combines with J gene TRBJ1-2; D not resolved. V was cut by 9 bases and J by 5 bases, with 16 bases left in between. Germline V gene sequence: CDR1 LNHDA, CDR2 SQIVND (reference sequence). CDR3 length equals 13 residues. Written as DNA, the CDR3 is TGTGCCAGCCACCGAGGAGGCGGGTATGGCTACACCTTC. It yields the protein CASHRGGGYGYTF.

The V call is TRBV5-6, the J call TRBJ2-3, with 8 bases matching TRBD2. This CDR3 region has 16 residues. The germline V gene encodes CDR1 SGHDT and CDR2 YYEEEE. After removal of 0 bases from V and 3 bases from J, the junction contained 6 bases not matched to a gene. The CDR3 loop reads CASSLGHSGRTDTQYF. The CDR3, as DNA: TGTGCCAGCAGCTTGGGGCACAGCGGGAGAACAGATACGCAGTATTTT.

This chain connects TRBV29-1 to TRBJ2-7, with TRBD1 matching 8 bases. Germline CDR1 is SQVTM and CDR2 is ANQGSEA. V shed 3 bases, J shed 7 bases, and the junction held 8 bases outside the gene matches. This CDR3 spans 13 amino acids. CDR3 DNA sequence: TGCAGCGTTGACGGCCAGGGGGCACAGGAGCAGTACTTC. It yields the protein CSVDGQGAQEQYF.

V gene TRBV25-1 combines with J gene TRBJ1-5; 9 bases align to TRBD1. V dropped 4 bases and J dropped 7; count of bases not matched to a gene: 2. The V gene's germline CDR1 is MGHDK and CDR2 SYGVNS. This CDR3 contains 13 residues. CDR3 DNA: TGTGCCAGCAGTGGAGGACAGGGGCAGCCCCAGCATTTT. Its translation is CASSGGQGQPQHF.

This chain links TRBV7-2 with TRBJ1-2, with TRBD1 identical over 11 bases. The V gene's germline CDR1 is SGHTA and CDR2 FQGNSA. This CDR3 has 15 residues. The V and J ends lost 0 bases and 8 bases, in that order; junction bases with no gene match: 5. CDR3 region: CASSLAGQGAEGYTF. CDR3 bases: TGTGCCAGCAGCTTAGCTGGACAGGGGGCTGAGGGCTACACCTTC.

The gene calls are TRBV5-4 and TRBJ1-2; no firm D call. The CDR3 runs to 15 residues. Germline assignment: CDR1 SGHNT and CDR2 YYREEE (reference sequence). Trimming pared 3 bases from V and 3 bases from J, leaving 15 bases between. CDR3 amino acids: CASSSLIDGDYGYTF. The CDR3 DNA reads as TGTGCCAGCAGCTCACTTATTGACGGAGACTATGGCTACACCTTC.

This clone was seen a single time. This rearrangement joins TRBV7-3 to TRBJ2-3; 9 bases match TRBD2. V dropped 1 base and J dropped 4; count of bases not matched to a gene: 6. The CDR3 runs to 16 residues. The germline V gene encodes CDR1 SGHTA and CDR2 FQGTGA. The DNA of the CDR3 is TGTGCCAGCAGCTTAATTAGCGGGAGACGGGCAGATACGCAGTATTTT. Encoded protein: CASSLISGRRADTQYF.

The V gene is TRBV2, the J gene TRBJ2-7; 12 bases agree with TRBD2. There are 15 residues in the CDR3. Germline CDR1 is SNHLY and CDR2 is FYNNEI. Trimming removed 3 bases from V and 4 bases from J; junction bases left unmatched: 4. The CDR3 loop is CASSDFGLAGYEQYF. CDR3 nucleotides: TGTGCCAGCAGTGACTTTGGACTAGCGGGATACGAGCAGTACTTC.

The sample holds one count of this clone. V is TRBV7-6 and J is TRBJ2-1; a weak D match, TRBD2 (5 bases). The germline CDR1 and CDR2 sequences are SGHVS and FNYEAQ. V was clipped by 2 bases and J by 8 bases, with 10 bases between them. This CDR3 comprises 13 residues. This CDR3 is CASSLSGLDEQFF. In nucleotides, the CDR3 is TGTGCCAGCAGCTTATCGGGGTTGGATGAGCAGTTCTTC.

The gene calls are TRBV5-1 and TRBJ2-2; 7 bases are shared with TRBD1. Germline loops: CDR1 SGHRS, CDR2 YFSETQ. The CDR3 sequence is 16 residues long. Losses at the gene ends were 4 bases for V and 1 base for J; bases not matched to a gene: 7. CDR3: CASSLNRGGNTGELFF. The CDR3 bases are TGCGCCAGCAGCCTTAACAGGGGCGGGAACACCGGGGAGCTGTTTTTT.

CDR3 sequence (DNA): TGTGCCAGCAGTTCTGGGGACAGGGTTAATTCACCCCTCCACTTT. This sequence encodes CASSSGDRVNSPLHF. The chain carries TRBV27 and TRBJ1-6; 9 bases match TRBD1. The CDR3 is 15 amino acids. The J segment lost 6 bases and the V segment lost 4 bases, leaving 4 bases of the junction unmatched. Germline CDR1 MNHEY, CDR2 SMNVEV (reference sequence).

This clone was recorded once. The chain employs TRBV6-4 and TRBJ2-7; D not certain. V dropped 6 bases and J dropped 1 base, with 4 bases sitting between them. The germline V gene encodes CDR1 MRHNA and CDR2 SNTAGT. The CDR3 length is 11 residues. CDR3 nucleotides: TGTGCCAGCAGACAATCCTACGAGCAGTACTTC. Translation: CASRQSYEQYF.

The chain has TRBV11-3 and TRBJ2-1; 7 nucleotides agree with TRBD1. Germline assignment: CDR1 SGHNT and CDR2 YENEEA. With 6 bases clipped from V and 5 bases from J, the junction kept 4 bases outside the gene matches. This CDR3 is 13 amino acids long. The CDR3, as DNA: TGTGCCAGCAGACGACAGGGCGACAATGAGCAGTTCTTC. It is translated as CASRRQGDNEQFF.

This clone was recorded a few times. This chain connects TRBV28 to TRBJ2-5; no reliable D call. The CDR3 contains 13 residues. Germline CDR1 MDHEN, CDR2 SYDVKM. Trimming took 6 bases from V and 1 from J, leaving 9 bases between them. The CDR3 region has the DNA TGTGCCAGCAGGCCAGCGACCCAAGAGACCCAGTACTTC. Amino acids: CASRPATQETQYF.

Only a few counts were recorded for this clone. The chain couples TRBV4-1 to TRBJ1-1, with D tentatively TRBD1 (6 bases). The CDR3 sequence is 12 residues long. The germline V and J ends were trimmed by 3 bases and 5 bases, with 7 bases remaining between them. The germline CDR1 and CDR2 sequences are MGHRA and YSYEKL. CDR3 sequence (DNA): TGCGCCAGCAGCCAGGACAGAACTGAAGCTTTCTTT. Translated, it gives CASSQDRTEAFF.

This clone showed up just once. This rearrangement joins TRBV7-2 to TRBJ2-1, with 9 positions matching TRBD2. The CDR3 covers 18 residues. Germline trimming cut 1 base from V and 6 bases from J; bases unmatched to any gene: 13. Germline V lookup: CDR1 SGHTA, CDR2 FQGNSA. DNA of the CDR3: TGTGCCAGCAGCTTAGGTAGACAGATTAGCGGGAGTGGCAATGAGCAGTTCTTC. Its translation is CASSLGRQISGSGNEQFF.

The chain links TRBV2 to TRBJ2-7, with TRBD2 matching 7 bases. After removal of 5 bases from V and 6 bases from J, the junction contained 10 bases not matched to a gene. This CDR3 spans 14 amino acids. Germline-derived CDR1 and CDR2 are SNHLY and FYNNEI. CDR3 residues: CASSPGLRSREQYF. In DNA, the CDR3 is TGTGCCAGCAGTCCGGGACTAAGAAGCCGCGAGCAGTACTTC.

This clone has only a few counts. The chain joins TRBV7-8 to TRBJ1-3; D may be TRBD1 (5 bases). The CDR3 totals 17 residues. Trimming shortened V by 2 bases and J by 0 bases, and 14 bases separated the two germline ends. Germline V gene sequence: CDR1 SGHVS, CDR2 FQNEAQ. The CDR3 nucleotides read TGTGCCAGCAGCTTACCCTGGTTCAGGGACTCTGGAAACACCATATATTTT. Translating it yields CASSLPWFRDSGNTIYF.

The V gene is TRBV30, the J gene TRBJ1-4, with 12 bases aligning to TRBD1. The junction had 8 bases not matched to a gene; V was cut back by 3 bases and J by 0 bases. The CDR3 extends over 18 amino acids. Germline V gene sequence: CDR1 GTSNPN, CDR2 SVGIG (reference sequence). The CDR3 loop reads CAWRTGQGAVATNEKLFF. CDR3 nucleotides: TGTGCCTGGAGGACGGGACAGGGGGCCGTTGCAACTAATGAAAAACTGTTTTTT.

The chain recombines TRBV18 with TRBJ2-1; 8 bases agree with TRBD2. The CDR3 is 13 residues long. Per germline, CDR1 KGHSH and CDR2 LQKENI. Losses at the gene ends were 3 bases for V and 8 bases for J; bases not matched to a gene: 3. The DNA for the CDR3 is TGTGCCAGCTCACCTCAGCGGGAGTATGAGCAGTTCTTC. Protein product: CASSPQREYEQFF. Using reference TRBV18 and TRBJ2-1 for the parts outside the CDR3, the full variable domain is NAGVMQNPRHLVRRRGQEARLRCSPMKGHSHVYWYRQLPEEGLKFMVYLQKENIIDESGMPKERFSAEFPKEGPSILRIQQVVRGDSAAYFCASSPQREYEQFFGPGTRLTVL.